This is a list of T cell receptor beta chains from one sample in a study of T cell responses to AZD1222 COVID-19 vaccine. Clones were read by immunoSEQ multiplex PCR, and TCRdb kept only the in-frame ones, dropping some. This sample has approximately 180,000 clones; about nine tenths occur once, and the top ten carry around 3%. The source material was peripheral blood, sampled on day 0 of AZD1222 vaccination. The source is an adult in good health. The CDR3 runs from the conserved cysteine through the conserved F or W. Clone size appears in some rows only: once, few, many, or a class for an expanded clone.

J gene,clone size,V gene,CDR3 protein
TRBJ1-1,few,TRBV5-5,CASSLDRMSTEAFF
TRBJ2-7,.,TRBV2,CASSERQGGYEQYF
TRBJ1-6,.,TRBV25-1,CASSRQDVSHSPLHF
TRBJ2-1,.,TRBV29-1,CSSAGDNEQFF
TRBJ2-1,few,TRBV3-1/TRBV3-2,CASSQRANEQFF
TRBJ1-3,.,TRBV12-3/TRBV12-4,CASSREVNTIYF
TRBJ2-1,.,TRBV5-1,CASSSGSSYNEQFF
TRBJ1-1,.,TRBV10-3,CAISSTGNTEAFF
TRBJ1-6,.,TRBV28,CASSPTRTGGNSPLHF
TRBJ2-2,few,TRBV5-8,CASSPRQTGELFF
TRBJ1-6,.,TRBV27,CASSLIGGAAYNSPLHF
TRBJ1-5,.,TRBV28,CASSLPGTGARTQHF
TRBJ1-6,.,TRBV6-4,CASSDGPRRGSPLHF
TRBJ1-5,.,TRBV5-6,CASSLASEHSNQPQHF
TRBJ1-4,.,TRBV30,CATGVRGRNEKLFF
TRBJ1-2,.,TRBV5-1,CASSLSPDRWYGYTF
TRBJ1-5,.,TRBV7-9,CASSTDRVVLQPQHF
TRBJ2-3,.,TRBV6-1,CASSERSGGADTQYF
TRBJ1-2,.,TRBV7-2,CASSSGTGAYGYTF
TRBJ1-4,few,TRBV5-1,CASSRGVDRANEKLFF
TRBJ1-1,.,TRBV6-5,CASSYRTDTEAFF
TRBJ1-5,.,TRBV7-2,CASSLSRGDQPQHF
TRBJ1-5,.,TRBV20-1,CSPYQPQHF
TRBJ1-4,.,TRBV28,CASRSLQKLFF
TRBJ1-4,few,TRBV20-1,CSARNAEKLFF
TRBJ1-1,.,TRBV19,CASSMRGQGALRGEAFF
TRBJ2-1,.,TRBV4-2,CASSQDLRGYNEQFF
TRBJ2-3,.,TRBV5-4,CASSTGTSGDTQYF
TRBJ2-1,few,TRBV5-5,CASSWGGHLNEQFF
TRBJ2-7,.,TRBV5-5,CASSPTGTTYEQYF
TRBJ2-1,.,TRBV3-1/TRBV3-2,CASSPQTSGSVGEQFF
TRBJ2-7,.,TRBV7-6,CASSLVFTGGWNEQYF
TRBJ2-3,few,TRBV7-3,CASSAQGLAGDMNTQYF
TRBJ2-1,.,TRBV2,CASSGALRGGDNEQFF
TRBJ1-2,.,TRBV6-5,CASIGQGNYGYTF
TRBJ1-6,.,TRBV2,CASTPSGDSPLHF